Presented here are 13 T cell receptor beta chains from one specimen sequenced in a study of technical replicates of blood from several donors. Assay: immunoSEQ multiplex PCR; the TCRdb copy retains only in-frame clones and omits some. The sample comprises about 94,000 clones, 95% of which are singletons, and roughly 0.21% rests with the top ten. The sample comprised T cells isolated from PBMCs. The source is a human donor in good health.

The CDR3 bases are TGTGCCAGTAGTATAAGCGGGCTTGGGGCCAACGTCCTGACTTTC. As protein: CASSISGLGANVLTF. The rearrangement joins TRBV19 to TRBJ2-6, with D tentatively TRBD2 (6 bases). V lost 2 bases to trimming and J lost 3 bases, with 8 bases between them. Germline loops: CDR1 LNHDA, CDR2 SQIVND (reference sequence). CDR3 length: 15 amino acids.

V is TRBV6-1 and J is TRBJ1-3; D is ambiguous. The V gene lost 6 bases and the J gene lost 0 bases, with 12 bases spanning the gap. The CDR3 has 15 residues. Germline CDR1 is MNHNS and CDR2 is SASEGT. CDR3 DNA: TGTGCCAGCAGCCGAGAAAGTGGCTCTGGAAACACCATATATTTT. Translating it yields CASSRESGSGNTIYF.

V is TRBV29-1 and J is TRBJ2-7, with D maybe TRBD2 (6 bases). The CDR3 consists of 13 residues. Germline lookup yields CDR1 SQVTM and CDR2 ANQGSEA. Trimming left V 8 bases short and J 3 bases short, with 17 bases between. The CDR3 sequence is CSIRLDPVYEQYF. CDR3 sequence (DNA): TGCAGCATCCGACTAGACCCTGTCTACGAGCAGTACTTC.

The chain combines TRBV19 with TRBJ1-2; no clear D. Germline lookup yields CDR1 LNHDA and CDR2 SQIVND (reference sequence). CDR3 size: 13 residues. V lost 3 bases, J lost 7 bases, and 12 bases lay in between. The CDR3 coding sequence is TGTGCCAGTAGTATTGTCGGGGAAGCTGGCTACACCTTC. Translating it yields CASSIVGEAGYTF.

The chain has TRBV13 and TRBJ2-3; the D gene is possibly TRBD2 (7 bases). In germline, CDR1 is PRHDT, CDR2 FYEKMQ (reference sequence). This CDR3 contains 17 residues. V was shortened by 5 bases and J by 3 bases, with 21 bases between the two germline ends. In DNA form, the CDR3 reads TGTGCCAGCAGCCTTGGGGAGGGGACACGTAAAACAGATACGCAGTATTTT. Translated, it gives CASSLGEGTRKTDTQYF.

V is TRBV10-3 and J is TRBJ2-3; 7 bases align to TRBD2. Germline CDR1 ENHRY, CDR2 SYGVKD. This CDR3 is built from 15 residues. V gave up 4 bases and J gave up 0 bases; unmatched junction bases: 4. CDR3 DNA: TGTGCCATCAGTGGGGAGGGTGGGAGCACAGATACGCAGTATTTT. This translates into CAISGEGGSTDTQYF.

In this sample, this clone turned up once. The V call is TRBV6-1, the J call TRBJ2-7; tentative D call: TRBD2 (7 bases). Trimming cost V 7 bases and J 4 bases, with 20 bases left between them. The germline V gene encodes CDR1 MNHNS and CDR2 SASEGT. The CDR3 consists of 15 residues. The CDR3 is CASNGGREPLYEQYF. In DNA form, the CDR3 reads TGTGCCAGCAACGGGGGGCGGGAACCGCTGTACGAGCAGTACTTC.

This chain uses TRBV5-4 with TRBJ1-2; D remains unclear. V was clipped by 2 bases and J by 5 bases, with 10 bases between them. CDR1 and CDR2 from the germline V gene are SGHNT and YYREEE (reference sequence). This CDR3 is built from 13 residues. This CDR3 is CASSLSGYYGYTF. CDR3 DNA: TGTGCCAGCAGCTTATCCGGGTATTATGGCTACACCTTC.

V is TRBV5-1 and J is TRBJ2-1; 7 nucleotides agree with TRBD1. The CDR3 has 13 amino acids. V lost 0 bases and J lost 8; bases outside the gene matches: 2. Germline V gene data show CDR1 as SGHRS and CDR2 as YFSETQ. CDR3 in DNA: TGCGCCAGCAGCTTGGACAGGGGCGATGAGCAGTTCTTC. Translation gives CASSLDRGDEQFF.

The CDR3 nucleotides are TGTGCCAGCAGCCCAGTGGGGGGGAACTATGGCTACACCTTC. This codes for CASSPVGGNYGYTF. The V gene is TRBV28, the J gene TRBJ1-2, with TRBD1 as a possible D gene (5 bases). The germline V gene encodes CDR1 MDHEN and CDR2 SYDVKM. Trimming removed 6 bases from V and 2 bases from J, with 13 bases in between. This CDR3 comprises 14 residues.

The chain carries TRBV11-2 and TRBJ1-5, with TRBD1 as a possible D gene (6 bases). Germline values: CDR1 SGHAT, CDR2 FQNNGV. V lost 5 bases, J lost 6 bases, and 14 bases lay in between. This CDR3 spans 14 amino acids. The CDR3 region is CASSAQGSTQPQHF. CDR3 coding DNA: TGTGCCAGCAGCGCACAGGGATCAACTCAGCCCCAGCATTTT.

This rearrangement joins TRBV11-2 to TRBJ2-5; D call uncertain. The V end lost 1 base, the J end lost 4 bases, and 10 bases lay between the germline ends. CDR3 length: 14 amino acids. From germline, CDR1 is SGHAT and CDR2 FQNNGV. The CDR3 loop reads CASSLGISVETQYF. The CDR3 DNA reads TGTGCCAGCAGCTTAGGTATTTCGGTAGAGACCCAGTACTTC. The entire variable domain, with the rest obtained from reference TRBV11-2 and TRBJ2-5, is as follows: EAGVAQSPRYKIIEKRQSVAFWCNPISGHATLYWYQQILGQGPKLLIQFQNNGVVDDSQLPKDRFSAERLKGVDSTLKIQPAKLEDSAVYLCASSLGISVETQYFGPGTRLLVL.

V is TRBV11-3 and J is TRBJ2-5; 7 bases agree with TRBD2. This CDR3 region has 16 residues. Germline V gene sequence: CDR1 SGHNT, CDR2 YENEEA. V was pared by 3 bases and J by 5 bases, with 12 bases of the junction left unmatched. CDR3 in amino acids: CASSFAQRGQGETQYF. CDR3 coding DNA: TGTGCCAGCAGCTTCGCCCAGCGGGGCCAAGGGGAGACCCAGTACTTC.